A selection of T cell receptor beta chains follows, all from one sample in a study of T-cell memory formation after mild COVID-19. TCRdb recomputed calls from the 5' RACE reads with MiXCR, one row per CDR3 protein. The table lists 450,000 to 700,000 distinct CDR3 sequences, over 15% of them singletons. Material for sequencing was PBMCs or a T cell subset sorted from them (not recorded which). Receptors were obtained from an adult woman who had mild COVID-19 (a few samples of this study predate the infection). Cell type and time point are not known. Both conserved end residues are part of each CDR3. D genes are given only for firm matches. Clone size, where shown, is once, few, many, or a class for clones that have expanded.

clone_size: .
d_call: TRBD2
v_call: TRBV12-3/TRBV12-4
j_call: TRBJ2-3
cdr3_aa: CASSLQGTSGTDTQYF
cdr3_nt: TGTGCCAGCAGTCTCCAAGGGACTAGCGGTACAGATACGCAGTATTTT

clone_size: .
d_call: .
v_call: TRBV7-8
j_call: TRBJ2-7
cdr3_aa: CASSPKRAEIYEQYF
cdr3_nt: TGTGCCAGCAGCCCGAAGCGGGCCGAGATCTACGAGCAGTACTTC

clone_size: .
d_call: TRBD1
v_call: TRBV7-6
j_call: TRBJ2-7
cdr3_aa: CASSEGQGFYEQYF
cdr3_nt: TGTGCCAGCAGTGAAGGACAGGGCTTTTACGAGCAGTACTTC

clone_size: few
d_call: TRBD1
v_call: TRBV18
j_call: TRBJ2-5
cdr3_aa: CASSPPSRGETQYF
cdr3_nt: TGTGCCAGCTCACCACCGAGCAGGGGGGAGACCCAGTACTTC

clone_size: .
d_call: .
v_call: TRBV30
j_call: TRBJ1-4
cdr3_aa: CAWRPRTATNEKLFF
cdr3_nt: TGTGCCTGGAGGCCCCGGACAGCAACTAATGAAAAACTGTTTTTT

clone_size: .
d_call: .
v_call: TRBV30
j_call: TRBJ2-1
cdr3_aa: CAWRLGESSYNEQFF
cdr3_nt: TGTGCCTGGAGGTTGGGGGAGAGCTCCTACAATGAGCAGTTCTTC

clone_size: .
d_call: .
v_call: TRBV9
j_call: TRBJ1-1
cdr3_aa: CASSVEPGGGTEAFF
cdr3_nt: TGTGCCAGCAGCGTAGAACCCGGGGGCGGCACTGAAGCTTTCTTT

clone_size: .
d_call: TRBD1
v_call: TRBV10-3
j_call: TRBJ2-3
cdr3_aa: CAIRQGATSTDTQYF
cdr3_nt: TGTGCCATCAGGCAGGGGGCCACGAGCACAGATACGCAGTATTTT

clone_size: .
d_call: .
v_call: TRBV7-9
j_call: TRBJ2-1
cdr3_aa: CASSHNREQFF
cdr3_nt: TGTGCCAGCAGCCATAACAGGGAGCAGTTCTTC

clone_size: .
d_call: .
v_call: TRBV29-1
j_call: TRBJ2-1
cdr3_aa: CSVARTENNEQFF
cdr3_nt: TGCAGCGTTGCCCGGACAGAGAACAATGAGCAGTTCTTC

clone_size: few
d_call: .
v_call: TRBV3-1
j_call: TRBJ1-3
cdr3_aa: CASSQDDRISGNTIYF
cdr3_nt: TGTGCCAGCAGCCAAGATGACCGCATCTCTGGAAACACCATATATTTT

clone_size: many
d_call: .
v_call: TRBV2
j_call: TRBJ2-7
cdr3_aa: CASLRTYEQYF
cdr3_nt: TGTGCCAGTCTTCGGACCTACGAGCAGTACTTC

clone_size: few
d_call: .
v_call: TRBV6-2/TRBV6-3
j_call: TRBJ2-7
cdr3_aa: CASRASAVYEQYF
cdr3_nt: TGTGCCAGCAGGGCTAGCGCAGTCTACGAGCAGTACTTC

clone_size: .
d_call: TRBD1
v_call: TRBV18
j_call: TRBJ2-7
cdr3_aa: CASSRGQSLEQYF
cdr3_nt: TGTGCCAGCTCACGGGGACAGTCCCTCGAGCAGTACTTC

clone_size: few
d_call: .
v_call: TRBV7-9
j_call: TRBJ1-5
cdr3_aa: CASSFKGRGQPQHF
cdr3_nt: TGTGCCAGCAGCTTTAAGGGGCGTGGGCAGCCCCAGCATTTT

clone_size: .
d_call: TRBD1
v_call: TRBV18
j_call: TRBJ2-2
cdr3_aa: CASCVGGGSNTGELFF
cdr3_nt: TGTGCCAGCTGTGTAGGGGGCGGATCGAACACCGGGGAGCTGTTTTTT

clone_size: few
d_call: TRBD1
v_call: TRBV29-1
j_call: TRBJ2-4
cdr3_aa: CSVAGTEGNIQYF
cdr3_nt: TGCAGCGTTGCGGGGACAGAGGGAAACATTCAGTACTTC

clone_size: .
d_call: .
v_call: TRBV4-1
j_call: TRBJ1-1
cdr3_aa: CASSQERTANTEAFF
cdr3_nt: TGCGCCAGCAGCCAAGAGCGGACAGCGAACACTGAAGCTTTCTTT

clone_size: few
d_call: TRBD2
v_call: TRBV7-9
j_call: TRBJ2-2
cdr3_aa: CASSLEGLAGVNTGELFF
cdr3_nt: TGTGCCAGCAGCTTAGAAGGCCTAGCGGGAGTGAACACCGGGGAGCTGTTTTTT

clone_size: many
d_call: .
v_call: TRBV7-9
j_call: TRBJ2-7
cdr3_aa: CASSLSVEQYF
cdr3_nt: TGTGCCAGCAGCTTATCTGTCGAGCAGTACTTC

clone_size: .
d_call: .
v_call: TRBV5-6
j_call: TRBJ2-7
cdr3_aa: CASSWGQDTYEQYF
cdr3_nt: TGTGCCAGCAGCTGGGGGCAGGACACCTACGAGCAGTACTTC

clone_size: .
d_call: TRBD2
v_call: TRBV11-2
j_call: TRBJ2-1
cdr3_aa: CASSWDYVGNEQFF
cdr3_nt: TGTGCCAGCAGCTGGGACTACGTTGGGAATGAGCAGTTCTTC

clone_size: .
d_call: TRBD2
v_call: TRBV12-3/TRBV12-4
j_call: TRBJ2-1
cdr3_aa: CASSKEEREYEQFF
cdr3_nt: TGTGCCAGCAGCAAGGAGGAGCGGGAATATGAGCAGTTCTTC

clone_size: few
d_call: .
v_call: TRBV4-1
j_call: TRBJ2-2
cdr3_aa: CASSHHPGGQYTGELFF
cdr3_nt: TGCGCCAGCAGCCATCACCCCGGCGGACAATACACCGGGGAGCTGTTTTTT

clone_size: few
d_call: TRBD2
v_call: TRBV7-9
j_call: TRBJ2-5
cdr3_aa: CASSLELAGGRASETQYF
cdr3_nt: TGTGCCAGCAGCTTAGAATTGGCTGGCGGGAGGGCTTCAGAGACCCAGTACTTC

clone_size: .
d_call: .
v_call: TRBV24-1
j_call: TRBJ1-1
cdr3_aa: CATINQGFTEAFF
cdr3_nt: TGTGCCACCATCAACCAGGGATTCACTGAAGCTTTCTTT

clone_size: .
d_call: TRBD2
v_call: TRBV4-2
j_call: TRBJ2-7
cdr3_aa: CASSHALAGDYEQYF
cdr3_nt: TGTGCCAGCAGCCACGCACTAGCGGGAGACTACGAGCAGTACTTC

clone_size: few
d_call: .
v_call: TRBV20-1
j_call: TRBJ2-7
cdr3_aa: CSARDLKAYEQYF
cdr3_nt: TGCAGTGCTAGAGATCTGAAGGCCTACGAGCAGTACTTC